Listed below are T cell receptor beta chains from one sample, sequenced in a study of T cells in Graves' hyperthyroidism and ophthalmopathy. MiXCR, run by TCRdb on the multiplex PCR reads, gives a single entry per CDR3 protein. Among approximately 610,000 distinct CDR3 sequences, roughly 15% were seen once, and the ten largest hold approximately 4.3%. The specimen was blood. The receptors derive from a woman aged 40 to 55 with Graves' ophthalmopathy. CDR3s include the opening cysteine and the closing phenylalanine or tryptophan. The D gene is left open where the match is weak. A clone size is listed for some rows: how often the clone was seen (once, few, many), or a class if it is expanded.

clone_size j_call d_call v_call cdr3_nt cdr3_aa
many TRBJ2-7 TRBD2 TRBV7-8 TGTGCCAGCATCCTAGAGGGACTAGCGGGAGGCGAGCAGTACTTC CASILEGLAGGEQYF
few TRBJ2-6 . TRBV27 TGTGCCAGCAGTTTATTCGGGACGCCGTCTGGGGCCAACGTCCTGACTTTC CASSLFGTPSGANVLTF
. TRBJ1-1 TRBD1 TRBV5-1 TGCGCCAGCAGCTATGGACAGGTGGGGAGCACTGAAGCTTTCTTT CASSYGQVGSTEAFF
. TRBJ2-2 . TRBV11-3 TGTGCCAGCAGACTACGGCGGGGGAACACCGGGGAGCTGTTTTTT CASRLRRGNTGELFF
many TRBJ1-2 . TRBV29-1 TGCAGCAGCGTTATTGAGGGGCACTATGGCTACACCTTC CSSVIEGHYGYTF
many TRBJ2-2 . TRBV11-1 TGTGCCAGCAGCTCCGCCAGGGAAAACACCGGGGAGCTGTTTTTT CASSSARENTGELFF
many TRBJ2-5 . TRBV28 TGTGCCAGCAGCTCCCTATGGAACGGCCAAGAGACCCAGTACTTC CASSSLWNGQETQYF
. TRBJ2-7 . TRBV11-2 TGTGCCAGCAGCCCCGGGACAACGATTTACGAGCAGTACTTC CASSPGTTIYEQYF
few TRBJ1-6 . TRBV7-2 TGTGCCAGCAGCTTAATTTCTTCCAGCTCCTATAATTCACCCCTCCACTTT CASSLISSSSYNSPLHF
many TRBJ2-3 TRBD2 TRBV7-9 TGTGCCAGCAGCAGGACTAGCGGGAGGGCCACAGATACGCAGTATTTT CASSRTSGRATDTQYF
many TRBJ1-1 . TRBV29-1 TGCAGCGTTGTCATCGCAAACACTGAAGCTTTCTTT CSVVIANTEAFF
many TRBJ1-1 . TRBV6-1 TGTGCCAGCAGTGAAGCGCGGGGCACTGAAGCTTTCTTT CASSEARGTEAFF
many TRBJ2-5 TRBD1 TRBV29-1 TGCAGCGCAAACACAGGGGGTGGAGAGACCCAGTACTTC CSANTGGGETQYF
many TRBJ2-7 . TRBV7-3 TGTGCCAGCAGCTTGGAGGGGAGAGACTACGAGCAGTACTTC CASSLEGRDYEQYF
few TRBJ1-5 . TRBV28 TGTGCCAGCAGTTTTGGGGGTGGTTTGCCCCAGCATTTT CASSFGGGLPQHF
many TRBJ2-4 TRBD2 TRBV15 TGTGCCACCAGCAGAGAGGGAGGGCTTGGAAACATTCAGTACTTC CATSREGGLGNIQYF
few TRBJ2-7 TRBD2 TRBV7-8 TGTGCCAGCAGCCCCACTAGCGGGAGTCTCTACGAGCAGTACTTC CASSPTSGSLYEQYF
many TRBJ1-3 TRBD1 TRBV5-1 TGCGCCAGCATGTGGGGGACAGACAACTTCTCTGGAAACACCATATATTTT CASMWGTDNFSGNTIYF
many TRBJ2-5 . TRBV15 TGTGCCACCAGCAGAGGCCAGGGTCTGGAGACCCAGTACTTC CATSRGQGLETQYF
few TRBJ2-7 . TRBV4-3 TGCGCCAGCAGCCAAGATTGGGCTTTCACTTCCTACGAGCAGTACTTC CASSQDWAFTSYEQYF
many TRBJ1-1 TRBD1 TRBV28 TGTGCCAGCAGCACCGGGACAGGGCCCATGAACACTGAAGCTTTCTTT CASSTGTGPMNTEAFF
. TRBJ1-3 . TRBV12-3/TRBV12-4 TGTGCCAGCAGTTTTTACTACACCATATATTTT CASSFYYTIYF
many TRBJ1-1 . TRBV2 TGTGCCAGCAGTGAATCCACCCAGAACACTGAAGCTTTCTTT CASSESTQNTEAFF
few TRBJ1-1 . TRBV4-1 TGCGCCAGCAGCCAAGAAACGGGGATGAGTAACACTGAAGCTTTCTTT CASSQETGMSNTEAFF
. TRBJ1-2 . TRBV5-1 TGCGCCAGCAGCTTGTACGCGGTCGGCTACACCTTC CASSLYAVGYTF
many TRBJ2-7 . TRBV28 TGTGCCAGCAGTACCCAGCCCCGGACCTACGAGCAGTACTTC CASSTQPRTYEQYF
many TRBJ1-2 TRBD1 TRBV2 TGTGCCAGCGGACAGGGGGCGACAGCTTTCTATGGCTACACCTTC CASGQGATAFYGYTF
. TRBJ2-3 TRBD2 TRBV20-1 TGCAGTGCTATCTTAGCGGGACACACAGATACGCAGTATTTT CSAILAGHTDTQYF
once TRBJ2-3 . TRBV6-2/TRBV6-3 TGTGCCAGCAGTAGGATTTACCAGGTCGGCACAGATACGCAGTATTTT CASSRIYQVGTDTQYF
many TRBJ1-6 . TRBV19 TGTGCCAGTAGTAACTCGGACAGCGGGAATTCACCCCTCCACTTT CASSNSDSGNSPLHF
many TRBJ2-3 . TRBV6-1 TGTGCCAGCAAAGGGCTGGCAGATACGCAGTATTTT CASKGLADTQYF
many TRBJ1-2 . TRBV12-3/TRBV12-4 TGTTCCAGCAGTGGGGCTGGAGTTGGCTACACCTTC CSSSGAGVGYTF
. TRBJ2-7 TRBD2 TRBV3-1 TGTGCCAGCAGCCCCCGAGGCAGCGGGAGTCTCCTCGAGCAGTACTTC CASSPRGSGSLLEQYF
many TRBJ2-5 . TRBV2 TGTGCCAGCACGCCAGGGTGGGGTGACCAGTACTTC CASTPGWGDQYF
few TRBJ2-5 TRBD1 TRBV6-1 TGTGCCAGCAGTGAAGAAGGGGGACAGATGGAGACCCAGTACTTC CASSEEGGQMETQYF
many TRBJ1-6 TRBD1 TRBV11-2 TGTGCCAGCAGCTTGGACAGGGCTAATTCACCCCTCCACTTT CASSLDRANSPLHF
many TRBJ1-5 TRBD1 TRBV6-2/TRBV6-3 TGTGCCAGCAGTACCCGGACAGGGGGCAGGCAGCCCCAGCATTTT CASSTRTGGRQPQHF
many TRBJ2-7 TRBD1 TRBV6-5 TGTGCCAGCAGTTACGGGACAGGGGGCTTCAACGAGCAGTACTTC CASSYGTGGFNEQYF
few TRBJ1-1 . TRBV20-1 TGCAGGCGCTACCCCGCGGTGATGGACACTGAAGCTTTCTTT CRRYPAVMDTEAFF
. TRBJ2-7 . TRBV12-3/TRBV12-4 TGTGCCAGCAAAGCCGGGACTGACTTTGCGGAGCAGTACTTC CASKAGTDFAEQYF